This T cell receptor beta chain was documented in a study of T cell clonotyping in hematopoietic cell transplantation (TCRdb year 2021). Looking at the study overall: Pretransplant recipient samples were obtained after cytoreduction. The study collected around 150 blood samples from 35 consecutive transplant recipients and their related donors. Patients were recruited between September 2015 and 2017 and followed until late 2020 or death.

With the immunoSEQ assay, which is a bias-controlled multiplex PCR relying on V- and J-specific primers, TCR beta CDR3 regions were amplified from genomic DNA. A second PCR step added a proprietary barcode and Illumina adapter sequences to the CDR3 amplicons. An Illumina MiSeq instrument was used to sequence the CDR3 libraries. Regarding the original processing steps: Export and quality control were handled in immunoSEQ Analyzer 3.0, while downstream analyses relied on R Bioconductor and Immunarch. Repertoire metrics were calculated using only productive rearrangements within the normalized downsampled data set. Clonotypes larger than 5 templates in the normalized cohort were defined as pathologically expanded. The Inverse Simpson Index was used to measure repertoire diversity. To capture all clonotypes, the CMV-specificity analyses were run on the non-normalized data set. Held by TCRdb, this immuneACCESS table contains in-frame sequences only and omits some clones. Under half of the omission traces to an unresolved V gene where checked; the cause of the rest is unknown. Clonal size and the V and J genes are those of that table, whereas D and trimming came from the DNA. Within this sample are approximately 11,000 clones, with roughly 90% of them counted one time only. The leading ten clones occupy around an eighth of the sample.

What this sample's time point label stands for: recipient sample about 28 days before transplant, after cytoreduction. Blood from recipients was drawn roughly 28 days before transplant, then again at days 30, 100 and 180 after transplant. Nuclei Lysis Solution was used to extract genomic DNA from fresh or cryopreserved unfractionated peripheral blood mononuclear cells. General study outcomes and caveats: Only a small fraction of recipient repertoires overlapped donor repertoires, with over 95% appearing de novo at the given depth. A decrease in recipient TCR diversity was observed after transplant, and a progressive increase in pathologically expanded clonotypes was seen from day 30 to day 180. The sample size was limited and the cells went unsorted, which meant the CD4 and CD8 repertoire contributions could not be told apart. Donor and pretransplant recipient Inverse Simpson Index values predicted broader posttransplant TCR repertoire diversity.

For this clone: What this receptor recognizes is not known. Base qualities are missing; no much larger clone stands one base away.

From cysteine to phenylalanine, the CDR3 is 14 amino acids long. Solely the CDR3 DNA is kept, with 42 bases framed from the first base. The germline V gene (reference sequence) specifies SGHNT as CDR1 and YYREEE as CDR2. Trimming at the junction amounts to 4 bases on V and 3 bases on J, and the germline ends lie 13 bases apart. The clonotype originates from a woman between 35 and 50 years old with acute myeloid leukemia. Some clones in this sample may be carry-over from other donors' samples. This sequence uses TRBV5-4 and TRBJ1-1; the D gene is perhaps TRBD1, on 5 matching bases. Sequenced material: peripheral blood mononuclear cells, taken before stem cell transplant. In nucleotides, the sequence is TGTGCCAGCAGCCAATGGGGGGAAGACACTGAAGCTTTCTTT. This sequence encodes CASSQWGEDTEAFF.